A single count supports the clone carrying this T cell receptor beta chain. The antigen remains undetermined. The data stem from a study of cytomegalovirus exposure and HLA in healthy donors. Study conclusions and caveats: The finding came from a later analysis; first-cohort TCR clusters tended to co-occur in the 130 or so validation repertoires.

V was shortened by 1 base and J by 4 bases, with 10 bases between the two germline ends. Looked up from germline, CDR1 is SGHAT and CDR2 is FQNNGV. This CDR3 region has 14 residues. Produced via immunoSEQ multiplex PCR; TCRdb's table is partial and in-frame only. The table lists over 150,000 clones, around 96% of them singletons. The source is a woman aged 18-29 years in good health and CMV-seronegative. Sequencing was done on a sample of PBMCs. This rearrangement joins TRBV11-2 to TRBJ2-5; D perhaps matches TRBD2 (5 bases). DNA for the CDR3: TGTGCCAGCAGCTTAGTTAGCGACCTAGAGACCCAGTACTTC. This gives the protein CASSLVSDLETQYF.